This T cell receptor (beta chain) was identified in a study of T cell responses to AZD1222 COVID-19 vaccine. Study observations and caveats: Clonal diversity was possibly underestimated; the donors were predominantly white British and more often female. Unmutated variant regions are reportedly the target of nearly half of TCRs that are spike-specific. Just a handful of people given AZD1222 tested seropositive at baseline. Repertoire sampling was restricted to post-peak T cell response timepoints.

Using immunoSEQ multiplex PCR, the repertoire was profiled, and TCRdb retains in-frame clones only, with some absent. The sample lists about 81,000 clones; around nine tenths were seen once. Of note for this clone: What it recognizes is unknown.

The germline gives CDR1 LGHNA, CDR2 YNFKEQ. Trimming pared 0 bases from V and 0 bases from J, leaving 6 bases between. The CDR3 is 16 residues long. The material was peripheral blood, obtained 28 days after the second AZD1222 dose. The sequence derives from an adult who received the AZD1222 COVID-19 vaccine. V and J are TRBV4-2 and TRBJ1-6, with D hard to call. The CDR3 reads CASSQEGSSYNSPLHF. The CDR3 DNA reads TGTGCCAGCAGCCAAGAGGGAAGCTCCTATAATTCACCCCTCCACTTT.